This TCR beta chain was identified during a study of blood T cell repertoires in COVID-19. Profiled with immunoSEQ multiplex PCR; TCRdb holds only in-frame clones, not every one. The sample shows roughly 87,000 clones, around 87% of them seen only once. The CDR3 length is 13 residues. V was clipped by 3 bases and J by 6 bases, with 11 bases between them. Material: peripheral blood. This sequence originates from a man aged 40-49 years with acute or convalescent COVID-19. The gene calls are TRBV12-3 or TRBV12-4 and TRBJ1-1, with D uncertain. The CDR3 region is CASSLEALAEAFF. The CDR3 coding sequence is TGTGCCAGCAGTTTGGAGGCTTTGGCTGAAGCTTTCTTT.